The 25 T cell receptor beta chains reported below all come from one sample, sequenced in a study of control samples from healthy donors and cancer patients. The method was immunoSEQ multiplex PCR; TCRdb's version includes in-frame clones alone and lacks a portion of them. This sample has about 160,000 clones, with 96% found just once. Sequenced material: blood. The origin of the receptors is a woman in her twenties or thirties in good health.

The chain links TRBV7-9 to TRBJ2-2; tentatively, D is TRBD1 or TRBD2 (5 bases each). Germline V CDR1 and CDR2: SEHNR, FQNEAQ (reference sequence). V dropped 4 bases and J dropped 2 bases, with 20 bases sitting between them. The CDR3 runs 18 residues. CDR3 bases: TGTGCCAGCAGCTCACCCTCCTCCCGGGGACCCAACACCGGGGAGCTGTTTTTT. Translation: CASSSPSSRGPNTGELFF.

The J gene is TRBJ1-3, the V gene TRBV6-5; no clear D gene. This CDR3 contains 14 residues. CDR1 and CDR2 from the germline V gene are MNHEY and SVGAGI. V was trimmed by 5 bases and J by 1 base, leaving 9 bases between them. The CDR3: CASSTTGSGNTIYF. CDR3 in DNA: TGTGCCAGCAGTACAACGGGGTCTGGAAACACCATATATTTT.

The CDR3 DNA is TGTGCCAGCAGGAGGACCGCCAACACTGAAGCTTTCTTT. Translating gives CASRRTANTEAFF. The chain employs TRBV6-5 and TRBJ1-1; no clear D. V shed 6 bases and J shed 2 bases, with 10 bases lying between them. Germline V lookup: CDR1 MNHEY, CDR2 SVGAGI. This CDR3 comprises 13 residues.

V usage is TRBV18 and J usage is TRBJ2-1; 13 positions agree with TRBD2. V trimming: 0 bases; J trimming: 5 bases; junction bases outside the gene matches: 10. The germline gives CDR1 KGHSH, CDR2 LQKENI. This CDR3 is 19 amino acids long. The CDR3 region is CASSPPGLAGRVRDNEQFF. CDR3 in DNA: TGTGCCAGCTCACCACCGGGACTAGCGGGAAGAGTGAGGGACAATGAGCAGTTCTTC.

The chain recombines TRBV2 with TRBJ1-5; D ambiguous. This CDR3 comprises 14 residues. Per the germline V gene, CDR1 is SNHLY and CDR2 is FYNNEI. The V end was cut by 4 bases, the J end by 1 base, with 8 bases between. CDR3 sequence reads: CASSGVVSNQPQHF. The CDR3 nucleotides are TGTGCCAGCAGTGGTGTGGTGAGCAATCAGCCCCAGCATTTT.

This chain uses TRBV19 with TRBJ2-1, with D unclear. Trimming stripped 6 bases from V and 8 bases from J, with 8 bases between. Germline loops: CDR1 LNHDA, CDR2 SQIVND (reference sequence). This CDR3 contains 11 residues. CDR3 in DNA: TGTGCCAGTAGGATGGAGTATGAGCAGTTCTTC. This translates into CASRMEYEQFF.

The chain carries TRBV24-1 and TRBJ1-5; D is possibly TRBD1 (5 bases). CDR1 is KGHDR and CDR2 is SFDVKD in the germline V gene. There are 16 residues in the CDR3. V dropped 9 bases and J dropped 4 bases, with 21 bases sitting between them. The CDR3 nucleotides read TGTGCCACCCAATCCTCGACGGGGCTCATTAATCAGCCCCAGCATTTT. It translates to CATQSSTGLINQPQHF.

The rearrangement uses TRBV2 and TRBJ1-6; D may be TRBD1 (6 bases). The CDR3 has 16 amino acids. Germline V gene lookup returns CDR1 SNHLY and CDR2 FYNNEI. Trimming took 5 bases from V and 0 from J, leaving 11 bases between them. CDR3 nucleotide sequence: TGTGCCAGCAGTAAGCAGACAGGCTCCTATAATTCACCCCTCCACTTT. It is translated as CASSKQTGSYNSPLHF.

The chain joins TRBV2 to TRBJ2-5; no clear D. There are 14 residues in the CDR3. V was clipped by 3 bases and J by 2 bases, with 10 bases between them. Germline CDR1 and CDR2: SNHLY and FYNNEI. CDR3 in DNA: TGTGCCAGCAGTGATAGTAGGGTTCAAGAGACCCAGTACTTC. Amino acids: CASSDSRVQETQYF.

This clone was found once. The rearrangement joins TRBV6-5 to TRBJ2-7; tentatively, D is TRBD2 (6 bases). The germline V gene has CDR1 MNHEY and CDR2 SVGAGI. The ends were cut back, 7 bases at V and 6 bases at J, with 13 bases in the middle. There are 12 residues in the CDR3. CDR3 amino acids: CASTRRGGEQYF. In DNA form, the CDR3 reads TGTGCCAGCACCCGTCGGGGAGGCGAGCAGTACTTC.

The chain links TRBV6-5 to TRBJ1-1; D is uncertain. V was shortened by 7 bases and J by 1 base, with 16 bases between the two germline ends. The V gene's germline CDR1 is MNHEY and CDR2 SVGAGI. CDR3 length: 15 residues. CDR3 amino acids: CASIRSRVWNTEAFF. CDR3 coding DNA: TGTGCCAGCATCCGTTCTCGGGTTTGGAACACTGAAGCTTTCTTT.

The table lists this clone with a count of one. The chain joins TRBV6-5 to TRBJ2-1; D uncertain. Trimming removed 2 bases from V and 5 bases from J, with 7 bases in between. Germline CDR1 MNHEY, CDR2 SVGAGI. The CDR3 contains 13 residues. DNA for the CDR3: TGTGCCAGCAGTTACAGGAGAAACAATGAGCAGTTCTTC. This translates into CASSYRRNNEQFF.

This chain connects TRBV5-8 to TRBJ1-6, with D unresolved. Germline V gene sequence: CDR1 SGHTS, CDR2 YDEGEE. V was pared by 0 bases and J by 7 bases, with 11 bases between. This CDR3 is 15 amino acids long. CDR3 in DNA: TGTGCCAGCAGCTTGGACAGCCATGTGAATTCACCCCTCCACTTT. The encoded protein is CASSLDSHVNSPLHF.

The genes are TRBV15 and TRBJ2-3; 8 bases agree with TRBD2. CDR1 and CDR2 from the germline V gene are LNHNV and YYDKDF (reference sequence). Trimming at V came to 1 base and at J to 3 bases, leaving 6 bases not matched to a gene. This CDR3 is 16 amino acids long. Here the CDR3 reads CATSRGAGDGTDTQYF. The CDR3 DNA reads TGTGCCACCAGCAGAGGAGCGGGGGATGGGACAGATACGCAGTATTTT.

The chain employs TRBV7-9 and TRBJ1-1; 9 nucleotides match TRBD1. The V segment lost 6 bases and the J segment 5 bases; nucleotides outside the gene matches: 10. The CDR3 totals 15 residues. Germline loops: CDR1 SEHNR, CDR2 FQNEAQ (reference sequence). For the CDR3, the DNA is TGTGCCAGCAGATCCCTCCGGGACAGGGCGACTGAAGCTTTCTTT. Translated: CASRSLRDRATEAFF.

This rearrangement joins TRBV2 to TRBJ1-5; TRBD1 might be the D (5 bases). The CDR3 length is 13 residues. Germline lookup yields CDR1 SNHLY and CDR2 FYNNEI. The ends were cut back, 6 bases at V and 4 bases at J, with 10 bases in the middle. CDR3 amino acids: CASSFSGNQPQHF. The DNA of the CDR3 is TGTGCCAGCAGCTTTTCAGGGAATCAGCCCCAGCATTTT.

The V gene is TRBV4-1, the J gene TRBJ1-1; 9 nucleotides align to TRBD1. The CDR3 has 13 residues. In germline, CDR1 is MGHRA, CDR2 YSYEKL. J gave up 5 bases and V 7 bases, and 5 bases lay outside the gene matches. This CDR3 reads CASKRTGETEAFF. CDR3 DNA sequence: TGCGCCAGCAAACGGACAGGGGAAACTGAAGCTTTCTTT.

V usage is TRBV5-1 and J usage is TRBJ1-5, with D perhaps TRBD1 (6 bases). The V and J ends lost 0 bases and 4 bases respectively, with 11 bases between them. The CDR3 has 15 amino acids. Germline values: CDR1 SGHRS, CDR2 YFSETQ. The CDR3, as DNA: TGCGCCAGCAGCTTGGATCCAGGGGAGAATCAGCCCCAGCATTTT. Translating it yields CASSLDPGENQPQHF. Using reference TRBV5-1 and TRBJ1-5 for the parts outside the CDR3, the full variable domain is KAGVTQTPRYLIKTRGQQVTLSCSPISGHRSVSWYQQTPGQGLQFLFEYFSETQRNKGNFPGRFSGRQFSNSRSEMNVSTLELGDSALYLCASSLDPGENQPQHFGDGTRLSIL.

V is TRBV7-2 and J is TRBJ1-6; D is unclear. The CDR3 is 14 amino acids. V was shortened by 3 bases and J by 9 bases, with 12 bases between the two germline ends. Germline values: CDR1 SGHTA, CDR2 FQGNSA. The CDR3 loop is CASSFQPTGSPLHF. The DNA for the CDR3 is TGTGCCAGCAGCTTTCAACCGACGGGTTCACCCCTCCACTTT.

Here the CDR3 reads CASSHVRENTEAFF. DNA for the CDR3: TGCGCCAGCAGCCATGTCCGGGAGAACACTGAAGCTTTCTTT. This chain uses TRBV4-1 with TRBJ1-1, with D hard to call. CDR1 MGHRA and CDR2 YSYEKL come from the germline V gene. The length of the CDR3 is 14 residues. V lost 3 bases, J lost 1 base, and 9 bases lay in between.

This chain joins TRBV4-2 and TRBJ1-6; D call uncertain. V dropped 4 bases and J dropped 7 bases, with 14 bases sitting between them. Per germline, CDR1 LGHNA and CDR2 YNFKEQ. The CDR3 consists of 15 residues. CDR3 protein: CASSPRGGMNSPLHF. CDR3 in DNA: TGTGCCAGCAGCCCCCGGGGAGGGATGAATTCACCCCTCCACTTT.

The chain is built from TRBV6-4 and TRBJ1-6; D call uncertain. The CDR3 is 13 residues long. Germline V CDR1 and CDR2: MRHNA, SNTAGT. Trimming removed 5 bases from V and 5 bases from J, with 7 bases in between. CDR3 sequence reads: CASSRADNSPLHF. Written as DNA, the CDR3 is TGTGCCAGCAGTCGGGCCGATAATTCACCCCTCCACTTT.

This sequence joins TRBV24-1 and TRBJ2-2; tentative D call: TRBD2 (5 bases). Germline loops: CDR1 KGHDR, CDR2 SFDVKD. The CDR3 length is 13 residues. The ends were cut back, 9 bases at V and 6 bases at J, with 13 bases in the middle. DNA of the CDR3: TGTGCCACCGAGGGTGGGGTCGCCGGGGAGCTGTTTTTT. Protein: CATEGGVAGELFF.

The chain is built from TRBV18 and TRBJ2-5; weak D call: TRBD1 (6 bases). V was shortened by 6 bases and J by 4 bases, with 12 bases between the two germline ends. Germline V gene lookup returns CDR1 KGHSH and CDR2 LQKENI. This CDR3 spans 13 amino acids. The CDR3, as DNA: TGTGCCAGCTCGTGGGACACCGGAGAGACCCAGTACTTC. As protein: CASSWDTGETQYF.

The chain joins TRBV29-1 to TRBJ1-5; the match to TRBD1 covers 7 bases. V shed 7 bases, J shed 6 bases, and the junction held 9 bases outside the gene matches. The germline V gene has CDR1 SQVTM and CDR2 ANQGSEA. The CDR3 runs to 13 residues. The CDR3 here is CSASGGVGQPQHF. In DNA form, the CDR3 reads TGCAGCGCTTCAGGGGGGGTTGGTCAGCCCCAGCATTTT.